These T cell receptor beta chains were read from a single sample in a study of CD8 T cells in ankylosing spondylitis. In TCRdb, the 5' RACE reads were re-called with MiXCR into one record per CDR3 protein. The sample includes 150,000 to 200,000 distinct CDR3 sequences, 15% to 20% of them seen just once. Sequenced material: blood, either unsorted or a sorted T cell fraction (not recorded which). The receptor set was obtained from a male donor with ankylosing spondylitis or in good health (not recorded which). Each CDR3 is given with its conserved first and last residue. A D gene is named only where the DNA matches it firmly. Size tells how often a clone was seen (once, few, many) or the class of an expanded clone, and some rows leave it out.

clone size: few; J gene: TRBJ2-2; V gene: TRBV5-1; D gene: TRBD2; CDR3 DNA: TGCGCCAGCAGCTTGGAATCGGGAGGGGGCACCGGGGAGCTGTTTTTT; CDR3 protein: CASSLESGGGTGELFF
clone size: many; J gene: TRBJ2-1; V gene: TRBV10-3; D gene: NA; CDR3 DNA: TGTGCCATCAGTGACCCCACAGAAGTGATCTACAATGAGCAGTTCTTC; CDR3 protein: CAISDPTEVIYNEQFF
clone size: many; J gene: TRBJ1-3; V gene: TRBV25-1; D gene: TRBD1; CDR3 DNA: TGTGCCAGCAGCCTAGGGACAGGGCTTGGTAACACCATATATTTT; CDR3 protein: CASSLGTGLGNTIYF
clone size: few; J gene: TRBJ2-2; V gene: TRBV7-9; D gene: NA; CDR3 DNA: TGTGCCAGCAGCTTAGAGGCCGGGGAGCTGTTTTTT; CDR3 protein: CASSLEAGELFF
clone size: NA; J gene: TRBJ2-1; V gene: TRBV20-1; D gene: TRBD1; CDR3 DNA: TGCAGTGCTAGGAGGGACAGGAACTACAATGAGCAGTTCTTC; CDR3 protein: CSARRDRNYNEQFF
clone size: many; J gene: TRBJ1-1; V gene: TRBV6-5; D gene: NA; CDR3 DNA: TGTGCCAGCAGTTACCGGGTGATGCAGAACACTGAAGCTTTCTTT; CDR3 protein: CASSYRVMQNTEAFF
clone size: NA; J gene: TRBJ2-1; V gene: TRBV9; D gene: TRBD2; CDR3 DNA: TGTGCCAGCAGCGTAGGGACTAGCGGGAGGGATGAGCAGTTCTTC; CDR3 protein: CASSVGTSGRDEQFF
clone size: few; J gene: TRBJ2-1; V gene: TRBV25-1; D gene: TRBD2; CDR3 DNA: TGTGCCAGCAGTGACCCTCCGGGAGGGCCCAGGAATGAGCAGTTCTTC; CDR3 protein: CASSDPPGGPRNEQFF
clone size: NA; J gene: TRBJ2-7; V gene: TRBV5-1; D gene: NA; CDR3 DNA: TGCGCCAGCAGCTTGGTCCGGCAGGGAACGAACTACGAGCAGTACTTC; CDR3 protein: CASSLVRQGTNYEQYF
clone size: NA; J gene: TRBJ1-5; V gene: TRBV6-1; D gene: NA; CDR3 DNA: TGTGCCAGCAGTCGCGGGGGGCTTCAGCCCCAGCATTTT; CDR3 protein: CASSRGGLQPQHF
clone size: NA; J gene: TRBJ2-3; V gene: TRBV10-2; D gene: NA; CDR3 DNA: TGCGCCAGCAGTTGGACGAATACGCAGTATTTT; CDR3 protein: CASSWTNTQYF
clone size: many; J gene: TRBJ1-5; V gene: TRBV5-1; D gene: NA; CDR3 DNA: TGCGCCAGCAGCTTGGACGCCGGACGCAATCAGCCCCAGCATTTT; CDR3 protein: CASSLDAGRNQPQHF
clone size: many; J gene: TRBJ2-1; V gene: TRBV2; D gene: TRBD1; CDR3 DNA: TGTGCCAGCAGTGAATCGGGGGGACAGGGATACAATGAGCAGTTCTTC; CDR3 protein: CASSESGGQGYNEQFF
clone size: few; J gene: TRBJ1-5; V gene: TRBV24-1; D gene: NA; CDR3 DNA: TGTGCCACCAGTGACCGGACGCCGGTAGCGCCCCAGCATTTT; CDR3 protein: CATSDRTPVAPQHF
clone size: NA; J gene: TRBJ2-1; V gene: TRBV20-1; D gene: TRBD2; CDR3 DNA: TGCAGTGCTAGAGACCCGTTACTAGCGAGAGTCTACAATGAGCAGTTCTTC; CDR3 protein: CSARDPLLARVYNEQFF
clone size: many; J gene: TRBJ2-2; V gene: TRBV20-1; D gene: NA; CDR3 DNA: TGCAGTGCTAGAGTATACCAGGGTGCACTGTTTTTT; CDR3 protein: CSARVYQGALFF
clone size: many; J gene: TRBJ1-5; V gene: TRBV12-3/TRBV12-4; D gene: TRBD1; CDR3 DNA: TGTGCCAGCAGTTTAGTCGACAGGGATCAGCCCCAGCATTTT; CDR3 protein: CASSLVDRDQPQHF
clone size: NA; J gene: TRBJ2-7; V gene: TRBV5-6; D gene: NA; CDR3 DNA: TGTGCCAGCAGTCTGAGCTCAGGGCTTGGATACGAGCAGTACTTC; CDR3 protein: CASSLSSGLGYEQYF
clone size: few; J gene: TRBJ2-7; V gene: TRBV7-9; D gene: TRBD2; CDR3 DNA: TGTGCCAGCAGCTTAGAACTAGCGGACGAGCAGTACTTC; CDR3 protein: CASSLELADEQYF
clone size: few; J gene: TRBJ2-7; V gene: TRBV4-1; D gene: TRBD2; CDR3 DNA: TGCGCCAGCAGCCAAGTGGGACTAGCGGACACCTACGAGCAGTACTTC; CDR3 protein: CASSQVGLADTYEQYF
clone size: many; J gene: TRBJ2-3; V gene: TRBV12-3/TRBV12-4; D gene: NA; CDR3 DNA: TGTGCCAGCAGCTTGACCGCCACAGATACGCAGTATTTT; CDR3 protein: CASSLTATDTQYF
clone size: many; J gene: TRBJ2-7; V gene: TRBV28; D gene: TRBD2; CDR3 DNA: TGTGCCAGCAGTTTGGTTAGCGGGATCAACGAGCAGTACTTC; CDR3 protein: CASSLVSGINEQYF
clone size: many; J gene: TRBJ2-2; V gene: TRBV20-1; D gene: NA; CDR3 DNA: TGCAGTGCCCCCTCGGGGGTCACCGGGGAGCTGTTTTTT; CDR3 protein: CSAPSGVTGELFF
clone size: many; J gene: TRBJ2-1; V gene: TRBV5-1; D gene: TRBD2; CDR3 DNA: TGCGCCAGCAGCCCCGTTCGGACTAGCGGGATCCACAATGAGCAGTTCTTC; CDR3 protein: CASSPVRTSGIHNEQFF
clone size: many; J gene: TRBJ1-1; V gene: TRBV5-1; D gene: NA; CDR3 DNA: TGCGCCAGCAGCTTCGCAGGGGTCGATGAAGCTTTCTTT; CDR3 protein: CASSFAGVDEAFF
clone size: many; J gene: TRBJ2-1; V gene: TRBV9; D gene: NA; CDR3 DNA: TGTGCCAGCAGCCCCGGGATGCTCTTTAGGGGGAATGAGCAGTTCTTC; CDR3 protein: CASSPGMLFRGNEQFF
clone size: many; J gene: TRBJ2-2; V gene: TRBV20-1; D gene: NA; CDR3 DNA: TGCAGTGCAGGGAAGCAGCTGAACACCGGGGAGCTGTTTTTT; CDR3 protein: CSAGKQLNTGELFF
clone size: few; J gene: TRBJ2-1; V gene: TRBV5-1; D gene: TRBD2; CDR3 DNA: TGCGCCAGCAGCTTTCAGCGGGAGGGTAATGAGCAGTTCTTC; CDR3 protein: CASSFQREGNEQFF
clone size: many; J gene: TRBJ2-7; V gene: TRBV5-1; D gene: TRBD2; CDR3 DNA: TGCGCCAGCAGCTTGGCTAGCGGAGGGAGCTACGAGCAGTACTTC; CDR3 protein: CASSLASGGSYEQYF
clone size: many; J gene: TRBJ1-2; V gene: TRBV6-1; D gene: NA; CDR3 DNA: TGTGCCAGCAGTGAGGACGGTCGGGGAGGCGGATACTATGGCTACACCTTC; CDR3 protein: CASSEDGRGGGYYGYTF
clone size: many; J gene: TRBJ1-6; V gene: TRBV11-2; D gene: NA; CDR3 DNA: TGTGCCAGCAGCCGCGACAGGAGCTCCTATAATTCACCCCTCCACTTT; CDR3 protein: CASSRDRSSYNSPLHF
clone size: many; J gene: TRBJ2-3; V gene: TRBV5-1; D gene: TRBD2; CDR3 DNA: TGCGCCGGATCGACTAGCGGGAGGGGCACAGATACGCAGTATTTT; CDR3 protein: CAGSTSGRGTDTQYF
clone size: few; J gene: TRBJ2-7; V gene: TRBV11-2; D gene: NA; CDR3 DNA: TGTGCCAGCAGCTTAGTACTAGGATCAACCTACGAGCAGTACTTC; CDR3 protein: CASSLVLGSTYEQYF
clone size: few; J gene: TRBJ2-4; V gene: TRBV5-1; D gene: TRBD1; CDR3 DNA: TGCGCCAGCAGCGAGACAGGGGGCATTCAGTACTTC; CDR3 protein: CASSETGGIQYF
clone size: many; J gene: TRBJ2-2; V gene: TRBV5-1; D gene: TRBD1; CDR3 DNA: TGCGCCAGCAGCTTGGTGGCCGGGACAGGGAAGGCCGGGGAGCTGTTTTTT; CDR3 protein: CASSLVAGTGKAGELFF
clone size: NA; J gene: TRBJ1-4; V gene: TRBV28; D gene: TRBD1; CDR3 DNA: TGTGCCAGCAGCTCGGGACAGGTTAATGAAAAACTGTTTTTT; CDR3 protein: CASSSGQVNEKLFF
clone size: NA; J gene: TRBJ1-5; V gene: TRBV11-2; D gene: NA; CDR3 DNA: TGTGCCAGCAGCTCGATTAATACCGATCAGCCCCAGCATTTT; CDR3 protein: CASSSINTDQPQHF
clone size: NA; J gene: TRBJ2-1; V gene: TRBV6-5; D gene: NA; CDR3 DNA: TGTGCCAGCAGTTACTCGGAGAGGCGGAATGAGCAGTTCTTC; CDR3 protein: CASSYSERRNEQFF
clone size: once; J gene: TRBJ2-2; V gene: TRBV19; D gene: NA; CDR3 DNA: TGTGCCAGTAGTACCGGAGTAAGAGTTACCGGGGAGCTGTTTTTT; CDR3 protein: CASSTGVRVTGELFF
clone size: NA; J gene: TRBJ2-3; V gene: TRBV20-1; D gene: TRBD2; CDR3 DNA: TGCTGTGCTAGAGTTCTAGCGGAGATAACTAGCACAGATACGCAGTATTTT; CDR3 protein: CCARVLAEITSTDTQYF
clone size: many; J gene: TRBJ1-2; V gene: TRBV6-5; D gene: NA; CDR3 DNA: TGTGCCAGCAGTTACTCGATGCGCGCCTCAGGGGACTATGGCTACACCTTC; CDR3 protein: CASSYSMRASGDYGYTF
clone size: few; J gene: TRBJ2-5; V gene: TRBV6-2/TRBV6-3; D gene: NA; CDR3 DNA: TGTGCCAGCGTTAAGTATCCGGGAGAGACCCAGTACTTC; CDR3 protein: CASVKYPGETQYF
clone size: many; J gene: TRBJ2-2; V gene: TRBV7-6; D gene: NA; CDR3 DNA: TGTGCCAGCTCTTTGGGGGCCGGGGAGCTGTTTTTT; CDR3 protein: CASSLGAGELFF
clone size: many; J gene: TRBJ2-2; V gene: TRBV29-1; D gene: NA; CDR3 DNA: TGCAGCGTTGCAGGGATACAGGACCTTTCCACCGGGGAGCTGTTTTTT; CDR3 protein: CSVAGIQDLSTGELFF
clone size: many; J gene: TRBJ1-1; V gene: TRBV20-1; D gene: NA; CDR3 DNA: TGCAGTGCTAGCGCCTTCGTTGGGGACACTGAAGCTTTCTTT; CDR3 protein: CSASAFVGDTEAFF
clone size: many; J gene: TRBJ2-2; V gene: TRBV28; D gene: NA; CDR3 DNA: TGTGCCAGCAGTTTCGGGGGCTCGAACACCGGGGAGCTGTTTTTT; CDR3 protein: CASSFGGSNTGELFF
clone size: many; J gene: TRBJ2-7; V gene: TRBV20-1; D gene: TRBD1; CDR3 DNA: TGCAGTGCTAGAGTCCCAGGGGGATCCTACGAGCAGTACTTC; CDR3 protein: CSARVPGGSYEQYF
clone size: few; J gene: TRBJ1-4; V gene: TRBV4-1; D gene: TRBD1; CDR3 DNA: TGCGCCAGCAGCCTAAAGGGGGCAAGAGGGGAGGAAAAACTGTTTTTT; CDR3 protein: CASSLKGARGEEKLFF
clone size: NA; J gene: TRBJ2-7; V gene: TRBV7-2; D gene: NA; CDR3 DNA: TGTGCCAGCAGCTCCGTCGGCAGAGCCTACGAGCAGTACTTC; CDR3 protein: CASSSVGRAYEQYF
clone size: many; J gene: TRBJ2-4; V gene: TRBV28; D gene: NA; CDR3 DNA: TGTGCCAGCAGTTTATTGGGACAGAGGGCGCGGGGAGAAAACATTCAGTACTTC; CDR3 protein: CASSLLGQRARGENIQYF
clone size: few; J gene: TRBJ2-1; V gene: TRBV19; D gene: TRBD2; CDR3 DNA: TGTGCCAGTAGACGAACTAGCGGACTCAATGAGCAGTTCTTC; CDR3 protein: CASRRTSGLNEQFF
clone size: many; J gene: TRBJ1-5; V gene: TRBV10-3; D gene: NA; CDR3 DNA: TGTGCCATCAGTGAGTACAGGGTACCCAATCAGCCCCAGCATTTT; CDR3 protein: CAISEYRVPNQPQHF
clone size: many; J gene: TRBJ2-7; V gene: TRBV5-1; D gene: TRBD1; CDR3 DNA: TGCGCCAGCAGCTTGTACAGGGGGTCGGGGGAGCAGTACTTC; CDR3 protein: CASSLYRGSGEQYF
clone size: many; J gene: TRBJ1-1; V gene: TRBV5-1; D gene: NA; CDR3 DNA: TGCGCCAGCAGCCAGCTACCTCAGGGTAGCACTGAAGCTTTCTTT; CDR3 protein: CASSQLPQGSTEAFF
clone size: NA; J gene: TRBJ1-5; V gene: TRBV20-1; D gene: TRBD1; CDR3 DNA: TGCAGTGCTAGAACTGGGACAGATAGCAATCAGCCCCAGCATTTT; CDR3 protein: CSARTGTDSNQPQHF